Included here is one T cell receptor beta chain sequence, with context. These data are taken from a study of patients and donors after allogeneic stem cell transplantation. Germline CDR1 SQVTM, CDR2 ANQGSEA. This CDR3 region has 15 residues. The V gene lost 3 bases and the J gene lost 0 bases, with 9 bases spanning the gap. MiXCR, run by TCRdb on the RT-PCR reads, gives a single entry per CDR3 protein. The sample lists 800,000 to 1,000,000 distinct CDR3 sequences; 15% to 20% were seen once. V is TRBV29-1 and J is TRBJ2-6; tentatively, D is TRBD1 (5 bases). This TCR was recovered from a human donor who was either an allogeneic HSCT recipient or a stem cell or donor lymphocyte infusion donor (not recorded which). It is not recorded whose cells these are; they may come from a transplant donor. Material for sequencing was blood, either unsorted or a sorted T cell fraction (not recorded which). DNA for the CDR3: TGCAGCGTTGATTTAGGGGCCTCTGGGGCCAACGTCCTGACTTTC. It is translated as CSVDLGASGANVLTF.